Listed below are T cell receptor beta chains from one sample, sequenced in a study of blood T cell repertoires in COVID-19. Method: immunoSEQ multiplex PCR; TCRdb's copy keeps in-frame clones and lacks some. The data contain 120,000 or so clones, roughly 69% of them singletons. The sequenced material came from peripheral blood. The receptors originated from a woman in her 70s with acute or convalescent COVID-19. Both conserved end residues are part of each CDR3. A D gene is named only where the DNA matches it firmly. Clone size is stated in some rows and not others, as once, few, many or a class when expanded.

d_call j_call clone_size v_call cdr3_nt cdr3_aa
NA TRBJ2-3 NA TRBV3-1/TRBV3-2 TGTGCCAGCAGCCAAGACTATACTAGCACAGATACGCAGTATTTT CASSQDYTSTDTQYF
TRBD2 TRBJ2-7 NA TRBV6-5 TGTGCCAGCAGCCAGGGACTAGCCCTCGGCGAGCAGTACTTC CASSQGLALGEQYF
NA TRBJ1-1 NA TRBV3-1/TRBV3-2 TGTGCCAGCAGCCAAGGGACACAAGGCCGATTGATAAAAGCTTTCTTT CASSQGTQGRLIKAFF
TRBD1 TRBJ2-3 NA TRBV7-6 TGTGCCAGCAGCCCCTTGGGACAGATCCCAGATACGCAGTATTTT CASSPLGQIPDTQYF
TRBD1 TRBJ2-3 NA TRBV19 TGTGCCAGTAGTATGGGACAGTCAACCACAGATACGCAGTATTTT CASSMGQSTTDTQYF
TRBD1 TRBJ2-7 NA TRBV7-2 TGTGCCAGCAGCTTCGGGACAGGACCCTACGAGCAGTACTTC CASSFGTGPYEQYF
NA TRBJ1-5 few TRBV27 TGTGCCAGCAGTTTATTGAACGGGCGGGCCCAGCATTTT CASSLLNGRAQHF
NA TRBJ1-5 NA TRBV5-1 TGCGCCAGCAGCTTGGCGGGAGGGGGATCGGCCCAGCATTTT CASSLAGGGSAQHF
NA TRBJ1-6 few TRBV19 TGTGCCAGTAGTAAGAAAGGCAGGGTCGGATCACCCCTCCACTTT CASSKKGRVGSPLHF
TRBD2 TRBJ2-5 NA TRBV4-2 TGTGCCAGCAGCCAAGGACTAGCGGGGCTCCAAGAGACCCAGTACTTC CASSQGLAGLQETQYF
NA TRBJ1-4 NA TRBV12-5 TGTGCTAGTGCCCTTTCCCTTCCAGGGTTGAAGGAAAAACTGTTTTTT CASALSLPGLKEKLFF
TRBD2 TRBJ2-1 NA TRBV9 TGTGCCAGCAGCGTAGAGGGAGCTAGCGGGAGACATTCCCTCTACAATGAGCAGTTCTTC CASSVEGASGRHSLYNEQFF
NA TRBJ1-6 once TRBV6-5 TGTGCCAGCAGAGCCAGGGGAGCTGACAATTCACCCCTCCACTTT CASRARGADNSPLHF
NA TRBJ1-5 NA TRBV19 TGTGCCAGTAGTAGGGGACTTTACAATCAGCCCCAGCATTTT CASSRGLYNQPQHF
NA TRBJ2-5 NA TRBV25-1 TGTGCCAGCAGTGAGGTACCGGGCTTAGGGGGAGAGACCCAGTACTTC CASSEVPGLGGETQYF
NA TRBJ1-2 few TRBV4-1 TGCGCCAGCAGCCAAGCCACCGCGCAGGGGATCGACTATGGCTACACCTTC CASSQATAQGIDYGYTF
NA TRBJ2-7 NA TRBV19 TGTGCCAGTAGTATGACGGACAGAGAGCCCTACGAGCAGTACTTC CASSMTDREPYEQYF
NA TRBJ2-2 NA TRBV6-2/TRBV6-3 TGTGCCAGCAGTTACTGGGCTTCAAACACCGGGGAGCTGTTTTTT CASSYWASNTGELFF
NA TRBJ1-4 NA TRBV7-6 TGTGCCAGCAGTTTTTACCCCGGGGTTAATGAAAAACTGTTTTTT CASSFYPGVNEKLFF
NA TRBJ2-7 NA TRBV21-1 TGTGCCAGCAGCCCCAGGGGGAACGAGCAGTACTTC CASSPRGNEQYF
NA TRBJ1-4 NA TRBV18 TGTGCCAGCTCCCCACAAGGGGTTGCAACTAATGAAAAACTGTTTTTT CASSPQGVATNEKLFF
TRBD2 TRBJ2-3 NA TRBV27 TGTGCCAGCAGAAATCTGGGACTAGCGGGAGGGCCAGATACGCAGTATTTT CASRNLGLAGGPDTQYF
NA TRBJ2-5 NA TRBV6-2/TRBV6-3 TGTGCCAGCAGTTACCAGACGCCGGGAGCAAGTTTTCAAGAGACCCAGTACTTC CASSYQTPGASFQETQYF
NA TRBJ1-5 NA TRBV4-1 TGCGCCAGCAGCCAAGGGGCTCAGCCCCAGCATTTT CASSQGAQPQHF